This T cell receptor (beta chain) was profiled in a study of T cell responses to AZD1222 COVID-19 vaccine. Findings and caveats of the study: Reportedly, nearly half the spike-specific TCRs target unmutated variant regions. After two AZD1222 doses, spike-specific TCR breadth and depth rose versus day 0. Along spike, vaccine-associated CD4 TCRs were found throughout, with dominance at 160-218 and 743-854.

Profiled with immunoSEQ multiplex PCR; TCRdb holds only in-frame clones, not every one. The sample carries approximately 220,000 clones, roughly 91% recorded once. A note on this clone: Antigen specificity is unknown.

V lost 4 bases and J lost 7, with 14 bases in between. CDR1 is SGHNT and CDR2 is YYREEE in the germline V gene (reference sequence). The CDR3 loop spans 14 amino acids. This receptor was taken from an adult in good health. The chain combines TRBV5-4 with TRBJ1-4; maybe TRBD1 (5 bases). The sample in question was peripheral blood, obtained on day 0 of MenACWY control vaccination. CDR3 bases: TGTGCCAGCAGCATCGGATCTGGGGGTGAAAAACTGTTTTTT. This gives the protein CASSIGSGGEKLFF.